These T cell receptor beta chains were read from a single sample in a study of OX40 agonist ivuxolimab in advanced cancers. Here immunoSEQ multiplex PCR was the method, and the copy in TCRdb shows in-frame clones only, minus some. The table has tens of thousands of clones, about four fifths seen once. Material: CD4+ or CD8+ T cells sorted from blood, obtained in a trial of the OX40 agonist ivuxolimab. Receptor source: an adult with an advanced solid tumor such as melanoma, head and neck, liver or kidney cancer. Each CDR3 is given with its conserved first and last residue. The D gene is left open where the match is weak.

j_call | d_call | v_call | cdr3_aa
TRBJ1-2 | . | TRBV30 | CARRNEEDTYGYTF
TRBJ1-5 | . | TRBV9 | CASSVTGLGQPQHF
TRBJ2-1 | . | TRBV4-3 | CASSRRASTHGVNEQFF
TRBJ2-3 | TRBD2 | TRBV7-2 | CASSLNPMGLAGASDTQYF
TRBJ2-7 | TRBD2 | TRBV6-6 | CASSYSTSGFYEQYF
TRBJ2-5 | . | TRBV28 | CASSLYPTGLEVTQYF
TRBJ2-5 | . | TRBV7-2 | CASSLMSGKETQYF
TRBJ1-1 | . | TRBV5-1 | CASSITSGEGAEAFF
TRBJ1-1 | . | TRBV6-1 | CASSKGFGEAFF
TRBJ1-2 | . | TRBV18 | CASSPGALEDYGYTF
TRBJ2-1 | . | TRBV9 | CASSVFLGAAYNEQFF
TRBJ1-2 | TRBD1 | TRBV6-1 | CASSSRDSLNYGYTF
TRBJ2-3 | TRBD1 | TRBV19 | CASQEGDRASTDTQYF
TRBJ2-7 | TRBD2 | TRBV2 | CASSEETSGSLEQYF
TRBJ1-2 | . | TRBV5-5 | CASSLRTDGYTF
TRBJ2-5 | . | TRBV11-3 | CASSLVQGQETQYF
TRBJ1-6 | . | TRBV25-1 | CASSELLVRRGALHF
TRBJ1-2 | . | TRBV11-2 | CASSVPDLRGLYGYTF
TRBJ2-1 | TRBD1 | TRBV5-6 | CASSQGQGNEQFF
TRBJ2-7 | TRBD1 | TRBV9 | CASSPGTGVYEQYF
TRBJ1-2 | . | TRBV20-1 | CSATVIYGYTF
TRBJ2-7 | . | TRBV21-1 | CASSAPGQSLTCPEQYF
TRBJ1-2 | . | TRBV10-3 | CAISAEENYGYTF
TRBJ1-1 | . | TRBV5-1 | CASSLWQGGDTEAFF
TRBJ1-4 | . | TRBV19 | CASSIGRLLNEKLFF
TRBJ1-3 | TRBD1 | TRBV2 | CASSSTGTVSSGNTIYF
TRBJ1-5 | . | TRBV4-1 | CASSQDPPRGGQPQHF
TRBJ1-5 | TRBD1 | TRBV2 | CASIGTGGGQPQHF
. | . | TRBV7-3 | CASSSDGHLGEQYF
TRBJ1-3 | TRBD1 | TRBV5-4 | CACSDRVGNTIYF
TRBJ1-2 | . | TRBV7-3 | CASSLTPNYGYTF
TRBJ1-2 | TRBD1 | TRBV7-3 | CASSLTPGTVNGYTF
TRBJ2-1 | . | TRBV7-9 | CASSLGLVPYNEQFF
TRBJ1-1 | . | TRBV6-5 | CASTVTVDTEAFF
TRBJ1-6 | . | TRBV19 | CASSPQLGDNSPLHF
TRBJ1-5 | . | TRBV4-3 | CASSQDRKGNQPQHF
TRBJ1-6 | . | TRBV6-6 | CASTPSVSGNSPLHF
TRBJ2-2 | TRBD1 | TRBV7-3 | CASSLGTGTGELFF
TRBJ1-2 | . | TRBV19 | CASSMDSGRANYGYTF
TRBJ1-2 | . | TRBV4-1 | CASSQDPPSGRGGGYTF
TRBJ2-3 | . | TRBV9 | CASSVTLTIDTQYF
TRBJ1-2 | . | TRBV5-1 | CASSLGGEGGYTF
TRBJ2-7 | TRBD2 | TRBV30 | CAWSQAGSYEQYF
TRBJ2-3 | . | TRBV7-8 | CASSHQRAASTDTQYF
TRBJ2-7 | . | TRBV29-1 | CSVWGPGVSEQYF
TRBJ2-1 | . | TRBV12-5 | CASGLGWNEQFF
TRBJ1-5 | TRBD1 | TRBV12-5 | CASGLGLTGGEGPQHF
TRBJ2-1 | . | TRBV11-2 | CASTENRVRGNEQFF
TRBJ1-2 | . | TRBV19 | CASTNGGAYYGYTF
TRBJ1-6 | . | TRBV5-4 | CASSSQDRYSPLHF
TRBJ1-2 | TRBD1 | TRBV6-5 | CASTRGPGLGYGYTF
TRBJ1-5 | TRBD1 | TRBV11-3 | CASSFGQDQPQHF